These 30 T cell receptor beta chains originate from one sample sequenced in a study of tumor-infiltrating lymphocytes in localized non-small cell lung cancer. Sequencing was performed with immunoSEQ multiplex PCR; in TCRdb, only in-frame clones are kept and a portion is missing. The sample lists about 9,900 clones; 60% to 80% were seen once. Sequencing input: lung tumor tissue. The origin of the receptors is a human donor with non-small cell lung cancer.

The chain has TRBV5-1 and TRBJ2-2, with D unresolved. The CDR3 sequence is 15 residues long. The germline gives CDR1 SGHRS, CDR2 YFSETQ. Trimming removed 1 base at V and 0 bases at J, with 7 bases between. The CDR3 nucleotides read TGCGCCAGCAGCTTGTCTGGGGCGAACACCGGGGAGCTGTTTTTT. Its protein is CASSLSGANTGELFF. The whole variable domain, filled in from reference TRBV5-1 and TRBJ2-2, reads KAGVTQTPRYLIKTRGQQVTLSCSPISGHRSVSWYQQTPGQGLQFLFEYFSETQRNKGNFPGRFSGRQFSNSRSEMNVSTLELGDSALYLCASSLSGANTGELFFGEGSRLTVL.

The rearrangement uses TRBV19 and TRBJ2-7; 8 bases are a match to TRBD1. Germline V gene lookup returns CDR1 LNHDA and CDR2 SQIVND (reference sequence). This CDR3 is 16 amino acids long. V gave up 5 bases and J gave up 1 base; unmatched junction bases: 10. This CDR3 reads CASSRSRGLPSYEQYF. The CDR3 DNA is TGTGCCAGTAGTCGATCCAGGGGGCTACCTTCCTACGAGCAGTACTTC.

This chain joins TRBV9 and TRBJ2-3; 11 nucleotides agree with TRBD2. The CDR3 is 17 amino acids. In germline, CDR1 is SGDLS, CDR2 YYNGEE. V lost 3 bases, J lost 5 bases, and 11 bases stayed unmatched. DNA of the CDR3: TGTGCCAGCAGCGAACCTTCTAGCGGGGGGACTGGAGATACGCAGTATTTT. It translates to CASSEPSSGGTGDTQYF.

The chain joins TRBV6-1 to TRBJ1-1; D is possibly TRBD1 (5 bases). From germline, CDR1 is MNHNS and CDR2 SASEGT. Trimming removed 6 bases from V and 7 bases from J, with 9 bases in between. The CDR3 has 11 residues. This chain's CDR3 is CASRIGGEAFF. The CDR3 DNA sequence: TGTGCCAGCAGGATTGGGGGTGAAGCTTTCTTT.

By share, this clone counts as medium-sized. The CDR3 DNA is TGTGCCAGAAGCTTCGGCTCGGGAGCTTCAGCTTTCTTT. It is translated as CARSFGSGASAFF. The chain links TRBV5-3 to TRBJ1-1; no clear D gene. TRBV5-3 is an ORF, with its function uncertain. Trimming left V 2 bases short and J 10 bases short, with 15 bases between. The CDR3 has 13 amino acids.

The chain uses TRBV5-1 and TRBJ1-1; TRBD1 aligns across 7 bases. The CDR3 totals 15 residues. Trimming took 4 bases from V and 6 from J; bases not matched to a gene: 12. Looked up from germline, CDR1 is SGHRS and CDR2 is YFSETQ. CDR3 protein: CASSVDGQAVAEAFF. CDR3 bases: TGCGCCAGCAGCGTGGACGGACAGGCTGTGGCTGAAGCTTTCTTT.

The CDR3 sequence is CSVLDRGESGANVLTF. CDR3 coding DNA: TGCAGCGTACTCGACAGGGGCGAATCTGGGGCCAACGTCCTGACTTTC. The V call is TRBV29-1, the J call TRBJ2-6; 8 bases are shared with TRBD1. Germline CDR1 reads SQVTM; CDR2 reads ANQGSEA. The CDR3 is 16 amino acids. With V trimmed by 6 bases and J by 1 base, 8 bases remained unmatched.

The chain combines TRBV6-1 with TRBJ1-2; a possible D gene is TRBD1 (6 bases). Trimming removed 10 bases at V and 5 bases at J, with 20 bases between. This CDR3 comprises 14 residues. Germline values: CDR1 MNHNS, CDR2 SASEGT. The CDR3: CATGWGGVGYGYTF. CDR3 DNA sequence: TGTGCCACCGGGTGGGGGGGCGTGGGATATGGCTACACCTTC.

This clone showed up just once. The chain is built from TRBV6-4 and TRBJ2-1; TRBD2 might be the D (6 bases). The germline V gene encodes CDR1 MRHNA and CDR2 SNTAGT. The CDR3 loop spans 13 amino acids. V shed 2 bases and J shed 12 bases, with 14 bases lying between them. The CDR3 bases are TGTGCCAGCAGTGACGATGGCGGGGTAGTGCAGTTCTTC. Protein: CASSDDGGVVQFF.

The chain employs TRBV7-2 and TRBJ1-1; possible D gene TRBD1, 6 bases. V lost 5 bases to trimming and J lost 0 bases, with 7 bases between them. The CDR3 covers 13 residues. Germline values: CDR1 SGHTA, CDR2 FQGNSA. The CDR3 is CASSRQVNTEAFF. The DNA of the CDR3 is TGTGCCAGCAGCCGACAGGTGAACACTGAAGCTTTCTTT.

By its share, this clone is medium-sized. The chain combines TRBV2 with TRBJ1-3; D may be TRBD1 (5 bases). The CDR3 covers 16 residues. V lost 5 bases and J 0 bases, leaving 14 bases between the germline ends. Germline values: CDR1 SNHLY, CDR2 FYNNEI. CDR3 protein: CASSLEGFLSGNTIYF. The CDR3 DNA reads TGTGCCAGCAGTTTAGAGGGGTTCCTCTCTGGAAACACCATATATTTT.

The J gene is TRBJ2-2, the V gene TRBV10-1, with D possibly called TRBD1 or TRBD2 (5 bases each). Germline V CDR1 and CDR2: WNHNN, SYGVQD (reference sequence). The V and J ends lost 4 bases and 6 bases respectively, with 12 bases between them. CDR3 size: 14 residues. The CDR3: CASSGPQGPGELFF. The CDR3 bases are TGCGCCAGCAGTGGACCGCAGGGACCCGGGGAGCTGTTTTTT.

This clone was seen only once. CDR3: CASSRFGTGELFF. CDR3 nucleotide sequence: TGTGCCAGCAGCCGGTTCGGTACCGGGGAGCTGTTTTTT. This chain links TRBV11-1 with TRBJ2-2; D gene ambiguous. V was trimmed by 5 bases and J by 5 bases, leaving 9 bases between them. Germline V gives CDR1 SGHAT, CDR2 FQDESV (reference sequence). The CDR3 covers 13 residues.

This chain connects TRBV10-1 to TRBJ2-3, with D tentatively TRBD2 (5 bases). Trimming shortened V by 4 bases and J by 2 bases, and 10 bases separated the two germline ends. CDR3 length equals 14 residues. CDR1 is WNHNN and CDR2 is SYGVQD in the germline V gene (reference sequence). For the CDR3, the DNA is TGCGCCAGCAGTGGAGAGCGGAACACAGATACGCAGTATTTT. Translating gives CASSGERNTDTQYF.

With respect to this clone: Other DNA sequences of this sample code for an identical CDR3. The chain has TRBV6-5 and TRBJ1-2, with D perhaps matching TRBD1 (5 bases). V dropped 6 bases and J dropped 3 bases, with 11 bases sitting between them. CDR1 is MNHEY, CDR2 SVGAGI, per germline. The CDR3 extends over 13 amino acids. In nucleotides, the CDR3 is TGTGCCAGCAGCCGCCAGGGCTACTATGGCTACACCTTC. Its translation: CASSRQGYYGYTF.

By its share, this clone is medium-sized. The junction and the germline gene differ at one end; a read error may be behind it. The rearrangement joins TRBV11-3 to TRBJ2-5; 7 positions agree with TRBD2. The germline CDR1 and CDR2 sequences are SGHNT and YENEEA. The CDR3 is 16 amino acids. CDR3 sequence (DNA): TGTGCCAGCAGCCTAGACCTTGGCAGGGAGGGCGAGACCCAGTACTTC. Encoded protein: CASSLDLGREGETQYF.

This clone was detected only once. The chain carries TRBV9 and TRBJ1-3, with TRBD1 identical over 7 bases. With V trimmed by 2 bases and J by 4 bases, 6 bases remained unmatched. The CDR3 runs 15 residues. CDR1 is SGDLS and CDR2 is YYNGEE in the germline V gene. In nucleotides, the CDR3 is TGTGCCAGCAGCGTTGAGGGGGCGGCCGGAAACACCATATATTTT. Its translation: CASSVEGAAGNTIYF.

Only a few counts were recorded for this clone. CDR3 region: CASSLLQGFNEQYF. The CDR3 nucleotides are TGTGCCAGCAGTTTACTACAGGGATTCAACGAGCAGTACTTC. This rearrangement joins TRBV6-6 to TRBJ2-7; tentatively, D is TRBD1 (6 bases). The CDR3 is 14 residues long. CDR1 and CDR2 (germline): MNHNY, SVGAGI (reference sequence). V was shortened by 4 bases and J by 5 bases, with 15 bases between the two germline ends.

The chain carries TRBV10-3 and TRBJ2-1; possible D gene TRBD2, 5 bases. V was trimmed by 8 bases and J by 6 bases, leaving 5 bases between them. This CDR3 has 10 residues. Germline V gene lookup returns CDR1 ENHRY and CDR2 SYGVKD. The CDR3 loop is CAIGGNEQFF. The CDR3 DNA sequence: TGTGCCATCGGAGGCAATGAGCAGTTCTTC.

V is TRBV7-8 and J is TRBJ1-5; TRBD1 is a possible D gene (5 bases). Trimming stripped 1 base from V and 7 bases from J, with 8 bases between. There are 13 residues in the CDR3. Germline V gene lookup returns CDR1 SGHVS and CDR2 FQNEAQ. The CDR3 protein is CASSLGGGQPQHF. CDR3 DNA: TGTGCCAGCAGCTTAGGGGGCGGGCAGCCCCAGCATTTT.

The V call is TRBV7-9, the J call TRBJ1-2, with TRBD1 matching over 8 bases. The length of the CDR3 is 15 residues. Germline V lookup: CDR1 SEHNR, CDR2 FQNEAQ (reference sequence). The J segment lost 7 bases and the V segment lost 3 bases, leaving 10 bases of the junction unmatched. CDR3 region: CASSFAVGQGGGYTF. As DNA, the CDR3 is TGTGCCAGCAGCTTTGCCGTAGGACAGGGCGGTGGCTACACCTTC.

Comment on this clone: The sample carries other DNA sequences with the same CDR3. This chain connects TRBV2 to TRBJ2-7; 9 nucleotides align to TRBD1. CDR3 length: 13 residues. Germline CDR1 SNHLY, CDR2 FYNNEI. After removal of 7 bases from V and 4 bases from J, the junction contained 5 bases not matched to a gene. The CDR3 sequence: CASKGQGEYEQYF. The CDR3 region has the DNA TGTGCCAGCAAGGGACAGGGAGAGTACGAGCAGTACTTC.

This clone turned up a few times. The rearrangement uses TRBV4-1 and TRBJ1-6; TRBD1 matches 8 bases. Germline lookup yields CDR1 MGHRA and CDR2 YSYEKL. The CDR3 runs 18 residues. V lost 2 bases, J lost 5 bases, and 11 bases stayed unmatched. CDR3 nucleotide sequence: TGCGCCAGCAGCCAACTTCTTCCGGGACAGGCGGATAATTCACCCCTCCACTTT. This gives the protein CASSQLLPGQADNSPLHF.

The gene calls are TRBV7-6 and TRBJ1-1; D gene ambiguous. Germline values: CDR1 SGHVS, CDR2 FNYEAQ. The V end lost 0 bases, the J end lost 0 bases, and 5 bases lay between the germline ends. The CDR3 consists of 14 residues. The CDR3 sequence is CASSLAQLNTEAFF. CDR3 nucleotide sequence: TGTGCCAGCAGCTTAGCACAGTTGAACACTGAAGCTTTCTTT.

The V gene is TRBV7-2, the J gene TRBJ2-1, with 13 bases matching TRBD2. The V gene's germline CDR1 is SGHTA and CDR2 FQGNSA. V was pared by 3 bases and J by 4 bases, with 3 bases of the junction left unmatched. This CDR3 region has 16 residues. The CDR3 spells CASSFGLAGAYNEQFF. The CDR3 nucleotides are TGTGCCAGCAGCTTTGGACTAGCGGGGGCGTACAATGAGCAGTTCTTC.

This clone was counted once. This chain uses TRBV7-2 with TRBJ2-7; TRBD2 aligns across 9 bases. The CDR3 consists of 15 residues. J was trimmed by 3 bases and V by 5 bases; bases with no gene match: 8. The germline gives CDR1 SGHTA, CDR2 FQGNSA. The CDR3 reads CASSPSSGGLYEQYF. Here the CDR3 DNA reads TGTGCCAGCAGCCCCAGCAGCGGGGGGCTCTACGAGCAGTACTTC.

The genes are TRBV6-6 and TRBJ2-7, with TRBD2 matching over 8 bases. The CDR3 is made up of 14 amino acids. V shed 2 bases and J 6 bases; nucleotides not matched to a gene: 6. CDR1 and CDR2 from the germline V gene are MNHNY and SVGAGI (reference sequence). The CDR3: CASSYGLAGGEQYF. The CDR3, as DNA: TGTGCCAGCAGTTACGGGCTAGCGGGCGGCGAGCAGTACTTC.

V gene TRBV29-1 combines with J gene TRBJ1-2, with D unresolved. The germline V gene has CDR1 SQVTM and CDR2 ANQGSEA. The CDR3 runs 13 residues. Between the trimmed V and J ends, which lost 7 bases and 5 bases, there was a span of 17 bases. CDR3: CSATDGGLYGYTF. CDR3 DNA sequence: TGCAGCGCAACTGATGGCGGACTATATGGCTACACCTTC.

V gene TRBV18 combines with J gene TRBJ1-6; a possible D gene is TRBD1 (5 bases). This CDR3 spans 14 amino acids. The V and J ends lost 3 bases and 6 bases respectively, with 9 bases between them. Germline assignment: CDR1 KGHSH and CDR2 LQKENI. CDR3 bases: TGTGCCAGCTCACCGACGACAGTTAATTCACCCCTCCACTTT. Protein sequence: CASSPTTVNSPLHF.

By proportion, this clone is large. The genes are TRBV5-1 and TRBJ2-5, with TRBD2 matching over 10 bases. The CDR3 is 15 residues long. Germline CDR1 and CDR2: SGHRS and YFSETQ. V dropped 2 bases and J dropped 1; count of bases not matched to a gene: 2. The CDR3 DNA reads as TGCGCCAGCAGCTTCGTAGCGGGGGGCCAAGAGACCCAGTACTTC. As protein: CASSFVAGGQETQYF.